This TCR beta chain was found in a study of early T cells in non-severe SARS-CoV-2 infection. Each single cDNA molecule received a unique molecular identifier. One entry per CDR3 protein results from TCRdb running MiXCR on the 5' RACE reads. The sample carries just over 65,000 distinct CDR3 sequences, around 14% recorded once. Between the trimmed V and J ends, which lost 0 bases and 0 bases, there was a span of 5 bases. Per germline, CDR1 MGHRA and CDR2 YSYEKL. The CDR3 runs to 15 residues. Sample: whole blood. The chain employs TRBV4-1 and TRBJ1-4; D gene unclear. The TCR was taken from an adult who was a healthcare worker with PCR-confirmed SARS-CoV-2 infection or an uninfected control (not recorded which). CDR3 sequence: CASSQDSTTNEKLFF. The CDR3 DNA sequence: TGCGCCAGCAGCCAAGACAGTACAACTAATGAAAAACTGTTTTTT.